The entry below describes one T cell receptor (beta chain). The antigen is unknown. The germline gene is not matched at one end of the junction; a read error may be the cause. The data were taken from a study of blood T cells in healthy people across ages. The CDR3 is 16 residues long. CDR1 is MNHEY, CDR2 SMNVEV, per germline (reference sequence). General study findings and limits: There were more naive CD4+ cells and higher diversity in long-lived donors than in aged donors. Unsorted PBMCs prevented conclusive naive versus antigen-experienced comparison.

Through a sample-barcoded 5' primer and a J-beta primer mix, a second PCR was run for 7 to 11 cycles. In TCRdb, the 5' RACE reads were re-called with MiXCR into one record per CDR3 protein. The profile shows about 930,000 distinct CDR3 sequences, about 29% of them singletons. These sequences were also reported in another study, on T cells of mothers and their children.

This clonotype was obtained from a woman in her 40s in good health. The chain has TRBV27 and TRBJ2-2; possibly TRBD2 for D (7 bases). The sample was blood. CDR3 sequence: CASKFTFNREGGELSF. CDR3 bases: TGTGCCAGCAAATTCACGTTTAACAGGGAAGGGGGGGAGCTGTCTTTT.